The 9 T cell receptor beta chains presented below share a single source sample, sequenced in a study of shared clonotypes between healthy human individuals. TCRdb's copy holds only in-frame clones and misses some; the assay was immunoSEQ multiplex PCR. This sample has 2 million to 2.5 million clones; roughly 90% occur once, and the top ten carry 0.3% to 0.45%. The specimen sequenced was naive CD4+ T cells from PBMCs. Subset in this sample: CD45RA+ positively selected. The receptor set was obtained from a man aged 18 to 35 in good health. Some clones in this sample may be carry-over from other donors' samples.

The chain recombines TRBV13 with TRBJ1-2, with 9 bases that match TRBD1. After removal of 3 bases from V and 3 bases from J, the junction contained 11 bases not matched to a gene. This CDR3 is 17 amino acids long. The germline V gene encodes CDR1 PRHDT and CDR2 FYEKMQ (reference sequence). The CDR3 protein is CASSLGTGRYRDYGYTF. For the CDR3, the DNA is TGTGCCAGCAGCTTGGGGACAGGGAGGTATAGGGACTATGGCTACACCTTC.

This clone was seen just once. This chain links TRBV19 with TRBJ2-5; D assignment may be TRBD1 or TRBD2 (6 bases each). CDR1 LNHDA and CDR2 SQIVND come from the germline V gene (reference sequence). With 5 bases removed from V and 4 bases from J, the gap between germline ends came to 20 bases. This CDR3 has 16 residues. The CDR3 sequence: CASSQTGSGGIETQYF. CDR3 nucleotides: TGTGCCAGTAGTCAAACTGGGTCCGGGGGCATAGAGACCCAGTACTTC.

V and J are TRBV18 and TRBJ2-1; 8 bases agree with TRBD2. CDR1 KGHSH and CDR2 LQKENI come from the germline V gene. There are 13 residues in the CDR3. Trimming cost V 8 bases and J 7 bases; bases outside gene matches: 7. The CDR3 DNA is TGTGCCAGCGTTCCGACTAGCGCAAATGAGCAGTTCTTC. Amino acids: CASVPTSANEQFF.

Details on this clone: Other DNA sequences of this sample code for an identical CDR3. The chain is built from TRBV27 and TRBJ2-7; D is ambiguous. Germline loops: CDR1 MNHEY, CDR2 SMNVEV (reference sequence). The CDR3 is 11 amino acids. Trimming removed 3 bases at V and 4 bases at J, with 4 bases between. The CDR3 here is CASSFLYEQYF. Here the CDR3 DNA reads TGTGCCAGCAGTTTCCTATACGAGCAGTACTTC.

The chain recombines TRBV9 with TRBJ2-1, with 9 nucleotides matching TRBD2. Germline CDR1 and CDR2: SGDLS and YYNGEE. V trimming: 4 bases; J trimming: 7 bases; junction bases outside the gene matches: 15. CDR3 length equals 17 residues. Here the CDR3 DNA reads TGTGCCAGCAGCCCCAGCACTCGGCGGGGGGGCGGAAATGAGCAGTTCTTC. Translation: CASSPSTRRGGGNEQFF.

J is TRBJ1-2 and V is TRBV6-5, with TRBD1 as a possible D gene (5 bases). V lost 7 bases and J lost 4, with 16 bases in between. Looked up from germline, CDR1 is MNHEY and CDR2 is SVGAGI. The CDR3 consists of 14 residues. CDR3 coding DNA: TGTGCCAGCATCCGACCGGGACTGCTCTATGGCTACACCTTC. This gives the protein CASIRPGLLYGYTF.

V is TRBV5-4 and J is TRBJ1-1; TRBD1 matches 9 bases. CDR1 SGHNT and CDR2 YYREEE come from the germline V gene (reference sequence). V trimming: 4 bases; J trimming: 5 bases; junction bases outside the gene matches: 3. The CDR3 consists of 13 residues. CDR3 nucleotides: TGTGCCAGCAGCACCGGGACAGGGACTGAAGCTTTCTTT. Its protein is CASSTGTGTEAFF.

The chain carries TRBV20-1 and TRBJ2-3, with D perhaps matching TRBD2 (5 bases). The V gene lost 4 bases and the J gene lost 6 bases, with 8 bases spanning the gap. CDR1 and CDR2 from the germline V gene are DFQATT and SNEGSKA (reference sequence). This CDR3 is built from 11 residues. The CDR3 DNA is TGCAGTGCTAATCTAGCCGATACGCAGTATTTT. This gives the protein CSANLADTQYF.

This chain joins TRBV27 and TRBJ1-2; 7 bases fit TRBD1. The CDR3 is 14 residues long. V shed 6 bases, J shed 4 bases, and the junction held 8 bases outside the gene matches. Germline V gene data show CDR1 as MNHEY and CDR2 as SMNVEV (reference sequence). CDR3 protein: CASSVRQGGYGYTF. In nucleotides, the CDR3 is TGTGCCAGCAGCGTACGACAGGGAGGCTATGGCTACACCTTC.